These 17 T cell receptor beta chains share one sample of origin, sequenced in a study of low-dose radiotherapy and immunotherapy resistance in tumors. Alpha- and beta-chain coverage of first-strand cDNA came from TRAV- and TRBV-specific primers. TCRs were amplified for about 18 PCR cycles with a constant-region primer and V-primer adapter. TCRdb used MiXCR to reprocess the reads, holding one entry per CDR3 protein. In the table there are approximately 14,000 distinct CDR3 sequences, roughly 70% of which are singletons. The receptors here all came from a human donor with advanced metastatic prostate, ovarian, gallbladder or colorectal cancer (not recorded which). This table probably holds off-target reads from a library built for another chain.

The V call is TRBV6-5, the J call TRBJ2-2, with a weak D call TRBD2 (5 bases). Germline V lookup: CDR1 MNHEY, CDR2 SVGAGI. The length of the CDR3 is 16 residues. Trimming removed 0 bases from V and 2 bases from J, with 10 bases in between. The CDR3 DNA is TGTGCCAGCAGTTACTCGATACGGGGAAACACCGGGGAGCTGTTTTTT. Amino acid sequence: CASSYSIRGNTGELFF.

The V call is TRBV6-1, the J call TRBJ2-3; tentative D call: TRBD1 (6 bases). Germline lookup yields CDR1 MNHNS and CDR2 SASEGT. This CDR3 comprises 17 residues. V was shortened by 4 bases and J by 2 bases, with 19 bases between the two germline ends. As DNA, the CDR3 is TGTGCCAGCAGTGGCCGGACAGTAAGGGGATCCACAGATACGCAGTATTTT. It specifies CASSGRTVRGSTDTQYF.

V is TRBV5-5 and J is TRBJ1-1; 10 nucleotides line up with TRBD1. Trimming removed 1 base from V and 8 bases from J; junction bases left unmatched: 2. The CDR3 is 13 amino acids. Per germline, CDR1 SGHKS and CDR2 YYEKEE (reference sequence). Written as DNA, the CDR3 is TGTGCCAGCAGCTTGAGGGACAGGGGCGAAGCTTTCTTT. As protein: CASSLRDRGEAFF.

The chain employs TRBV23-1 and TRBJ2-7, with no clear D. Being an ORF, TRBV23-1 has a function that is uncertain. V dropped 9 bases and J dropped 5 bases, with 23 bases sitting between them. The CDR3 runs to 15 residues. In nucleotides, the CDR3 is TGCGCCAGTATGGGCTCGGGCGGATGGGGTGACGAGCAGTACTTC. Encoded protein: CASMGSGGWGDEQYF.

This clonotype was seen a few times. The gene calls are TRBV5-5 and TRBJ2-7; 11 bases line up with TRBD2. The CDR3 runs 18 residues. Germline V CDR1 and CDR2: SGHKS, YYEKEE (reference sequence). With 2 bases clipped from V and 0 bases from J, the junction kept 10 bases outside the gene matches. The CDR3 reads CASSLFLAGGRASYEQYF. The DNA for the CDR3 is TGTGCCAGCAGCTTATTCCTAGCGGGGGGCCGAGCCTCCTACGAGCAGTACTTC.

The gene calls are TRBV5-6 and TRBJ1-2; the D is unclear. The CDR3 has 15 amino acids. V gave up 0 bases and J gave up 3 bases, with 12 bases separating them. Germline V CDR1 and CDR2: SGHDT, YYEEEE. Here the CDR3 reads CASSLARRLDYGYTF. The CDR3 DNA is TGTGCCAGCAGCTTGGCTCGGCGGTTGGACTATGGCTACACCTTC.

This chain uses TRBV5-1 with TRBJ2-2; D not certain. The germline CDR1 and CDR2 sequences are SGHRS and YFSETQ. V was shortened by 0 bases and J by 2 bases, with 8 bases between the two germline ends. This CDR3 spans 15 amino acids. The CDR3: CASSLGQVNTGELFF. The DNA for the CDR3 is TGCGCCAGCAGCTTGGGCCAGGTTAACACCGGGGAGCTGTTTTTT.

The chain uses TRBV5-1 and TRBJ2-2; 9 nucleotides agree with TRBD2. CDR1 and CDR2 (germline): SGHRS, YFSETQ. V dropped 1 base and J dropped 4; count of bases not matched to a gene: 5. This CDR3 is 16 amino acids long. The CDR3 loop is CASSLISGGATGELFF. CDR3 nucleotide sequence: TGCGCCAGCAGCTTGATTAGCGGGGGTGCCACCGGGGAGCTGTTTTTT.

The chain links TRBV4-1 to TRBJ2-1; possibly TRBD1 for D (5 bases). Trimming pared 3 bases from V and 4 bases from J, leaving 16 bases between. Germline CDR1 is MGHRA and CDR2 is YSYEKL. This CDR3 is built from 16 residues. The CDR3 DNA reads TGCGCCAGCAGCCACCACTACACACAGGCGTACAATGAGCAGTTCTTC. This gives the protein CASSHHYTQAYNEQFF.

The rearrangement joins TRBV18 to TRBJ2-3, with D hard to call. The V end was cut by 2 bases, the J end by 0 bases, with 6 bases between. This CDR3 is built from 14 residues. Germline V gene data show CDR1 as KGHSH and CDR2 as LQKENI. CDR3 protein: CASSPRASTDTQYF. In DNA form, the CDR3 reads TGTGCCAGCTCACCAAGAGCTAGCACAGATACGCAGTATTTT.

CDR3 region: CASSLRAGGYEQYF. The CDR3 DNA sequence: TGTGCCAGCAGCTTAAGGGCAGGGGGCTACGAGCAGTACTTC. The chain couples TRBV11-2 to TRBJ2-7; 7 bases align to TRBD1. The germline V gene has CDR1 SGHAT and CDR2 FQNNGV. Trimming took 2 bases from V and 3 from J; bases not matched to a gene: 4. The CDR3 has 14 amino acids.

The rearrangement links TRBV6-1 to TRBJ2-3; D is unclear. V was cut by 1 base and J by 2 bases, with 13 bases left in between. The CDR3 consists of 16 residues. The germline gives CDR1 MNHNS, CDR2 SASEGT. Here the CDR3 reads CASSEGSSLVTDTQYF. The CDR3 bases are TGTGCCAGCAGTGAAGGGAGTTCCCTGGTCACAGATACGCAGTATTTT.

This rearrangement joins TRBV5-1 to TRBJ1-1; D is unresolved. The CDR3 extends over 15 amino acids. Germline CDR1 and CDR2: SGHRS and YFSETQ. Trimming shortened V by 0 bases and J by 7 bases, and 16 bases separated the two germline ends. CDR3 sequence: CASSLEAGSAGEAFF. The CDR3 DNA reads as TGCGCCAGCAGCTTGGAGGCAGGCTCGGCCGGTGAAGCTTTCTTT.

This clonotype was counted only a few times. The chain joins TRBV10-3 to TRBJ2-3; D is possibly TRBD2 (6 bases). The germline V gene has CDR1 ENHRY and CDR2 SYGVKD. The germline V and J ends were trimmed by 7 bases and 1 base, with 9 bases remaining between them. CDR3 length: 13 residues. The CDR3 loop reads CAITGEGTDTQYF. The CDR3 DNA reads TGTGCCATCACTGGGGAGGGCACAGATACGCAGTATTTT.

J is TRBJ2-1 and V is TRBV11-2; D is uncertain. With 7 bases removed from V and 4 bases from J, the gap between germline ends came to 8 bases. The length of the CDR3 is 12 residues. The germline gives CDR1 SGHAT, CDR2 FQNNGV. The CDR3 nucleotides are TGTGCCAGCAACGACGGTTACAATGAGCAGTTCTTC. Its protein is CASNDGYNEQFF.

The CDR3 bases are TGCGCCAGCAGCCCTGTCGGACAGGGAAACACCGGGGAGCTGTTTTTT. Protein: CASSPVGQGNTGELFF. The rearrangement uses TRBV5-1 and TRBJ2-2; 8 nucleotides match TRBD1. CDR3 length: 16 amino acids. Germline CDR1 SGHRS, CDR2 YFSETQ. Trimming at V came to 4 bases and at J to 2 bases, leaving 7 bases not matched to a gene.

The chain employs TRBV20-1 and TRBJ1-1; D gene uncertain. The germline gives CDR1 DFQATT, CDR2 SNEGSKA (reference sequence). Trimming removed 1 base from V and 7 bases from J, with 10 bases in between. The CDR3 loop spans 12 amino acids. The CDR3 DNA is TGCAGTGCTAGAGTGCTCGGGGTTGAAGCTTTCTTT. It codes for CSARVLGVEAFF.